The 20 T cell receptor beta chains given below trace back to one sample, sequenced in a study of blood T cell repertoires in COVID-19 (dated by TCRdb to the early 2020s). Receptor libraries were prepared by the immunoSEQ multiplex PCR assay. What TCRdb holds here is the immuneACCESS table cut down to in-frame rearrangements. Part of the clones is not present; checked against another copy, under half of the missing clones reflect an unresolved V gene, and the others are unexplained. This sample is represented by fewer than 350,000 clones; less than 90% of them were singletons. Around 12% of the sample lies in the top ten. The material sequenced was peripheral blood. Source of these receptors: a woman younger than 45 with COVID-19, enrolled during active disease.

This rearrangement joins TRBV30 to TRBJ2-3; 10 bases are shared with TRBD2. J gave up 3 bases and V 8 bases, and 8 bases lay outside the gene matches. The CDR3 spans 14 residues. In germline, CDR1 is GTSNPN, CDR2 SVGIG (reference sequence). In DNA, the CDR3 is TGTGCCCTAGCGGGGGAGGGGGCGACAGATACGCAGTATTTT. It specifies CALAGEGATDTQYF.

V usage is TRBV19 and J usage is TRBJ1-2; D call uncertain. Germline assignment: CDR1 LNHDA and CDR2 SQIVND (reference sequence). The CDR3 extends over 13 amino acids. The V end was cut by 3 bases, the J end by 2 bases, with 7 bases between. This CDR3 reads CASSMQENYGYTF. The CDR3 bases are TGTGCCAGTAGTATGCAGGAAAACTATGGCTACACCTTC. Filled out from reference TRBV19 and TRBJ1-2, the complete variable domain reads DGGITQSPKYLFRKEGQNVTLSCEQNLNHDAMYWYRQDPGQGLRLIYYSQIVNDFQKGDIAEGYSVSREKKESFPLTVTSAQKNPTAFYLCASSMQENYGYTFGSGTRLTVV.

This clone was observed a few times. J is TRBJ2-7 and V is TRBV6-5, with D possibly TRBD1 on 6 matching bases. Germline V gene sequence: CDR1 MNHEY, CDR2 SVGAGI. CDR3 length: 13 residues. V was pared by 1 base and J by 4 bases, with 8 bases between. The chain's CDR3 is CASSYLQGYEQYF. The CDR3 DNA sequence: TGTGCCAGCAGTTACTTGCAGGGGTACGAGCAGTACTTC.

This clone showed up just once. The chain's CDR3 is CASRAQDRGNSPLHF. As DNA, the CDR3 is TGTGCCAGCAGAGCCCAGGACAGGGGTAATTCACCCCTCCACTTT. The V gene is TRBV25-1, the J gene TRBJ1-6, with 9 bases identical to TRBD1. Unmatched junction bases numbered 6, after V lost 6 bases and J lost 6 bases. This CDR3 region has 15 residues. CDR1 is MGHDK and CDR2 is SYGVNS in the germline V gene. The entire variable domain, with the rest obtained from reference TRBV25-1 and TRBJ1-6, is as follows: EADIYQTPRYLVIGTGKKITLECSQTMGHDKMYWYQQDPGMELHLIHYSYGVNSTEKGDLSSESTVSRIRTEHFPLTLESARPSHTSQYLCASRAQDRGNSPLHFGNGTRLTVT.

The V call is TRBV28, the J call TRBJ2-5, with 10 bases aligning to TRBD2. Germline loops: CDR1 MDHEN, CDR2 SYDVKM. This CDR3 is 15 amino acids long. J gave up 3 bases and V 2 bases, and 3 bases lay outside the gene matches. The CDR3 loop reads CASSLGLAEKETQYF. In DNA form, the CDR3 reads TGTGCCAGCAGTTTAGGACTAGCGGAGAAAGAGACCCAGTACTTC.

This clone was picked up a small number of times. The chain employs TRBV6-1 and TRBJ2-7; 7 positions match TRBD2. The V gene end was trimmed by 1 base and the J gene end by 3 bases; junction bases not matched to a gene: 9. From germline, CDR1 is MNHNS and CDR2 SASEGT. The CDR3 is made up of 16 amino acids. CDR3 in DNA: TGTGCCAGCAGTGAAGTTGGGCGGGGGAGCTACTACGAGCAGTACTTC. This gives the protein CASSEVGRGSYYEQYF.

The chain carries TRBV7-2 and TRBJ1-4; TRBD1 aligns across 7 bases. The CDR3 has 14 amino acids. Germline assignment: CDR1 SGHTA and CDR2 FQGNSA. V shed 5 bases and J 7 bases; nucleotides not matched to a gene: 7. The CDR3 nucleotides are TGTGCCAGCAGCAGGGGGCCGGACAGTGAAAAACTGTTTTTT. The encoded protein is CASSRGPDSEKLFF.

The chain links TRBV29-1 to TRBJ1-2; 7 bases match TRBD1. In germline, CDR1 is SQVTM, CDR2 ANQGSEA. V shed 6 bases and J 0 bases; nucleotides not matched to a gene: 4. The length of the CDR3 is 13 residues. CDR3 loop: CSVKTGPNYGYTF. CDR3 nucleotides: TGCAGCGTCAAGACAGGGCCTAACTATGGCTACACCTTC.

V gene TRBV5-6 combines with J gene TRBJ2-5; D is perhaps TRBD1 (5 bases). The germline V gene encodes CDR1 SGHDT and CDR2 YYEEEE. The V end lost 0 bases, the J end lost 4 bases, and 22 bases lay between the germline ends. The CDR3 is made up of 18 amino acids. The CDR3 here is CASSLAIREPIGAETQYF. The CDR3 DNA follows: TGTGCCAGCAGCTTGGCCATAAGGGAACCTATAGGGGCAGAGACCCAGTACTTC.

This clone was observed a single time. This chain uses TRBV5-6 with TRBJ2-1; tentatively, D is TRBD1 (6 bases). The germline V and J ends were trimmed by 2 bases and 5 bases, with 17 bases remaining between them. Germline loops: CDR1 SGHDT, CDR2 YYEEEE. This CDR3 region has 16 residues. The CDR3 spells CASSLYRASGNNEQFF. The CDR3 nucleotides read TGTGCCAGCAGCTTATACAGGGCATCGGGCAACAATGAGCAGTTCTTC.

V gene TRBV27 combines with J gene TRBJ2-5, with a possible D match to TRBD1 (6 bases). Trimming took off 7 bases at V and 3 bases at J, with 12 bases between the two ends. CDR3 size: 13 residues. Germline CDR1 reads MNHEY; CDR2 reads SMNVEV (reference sequence). The CDR3 DNA sequence: TGTGCCAGCAAAACAGGGAACAAAGAGACCCAGTACTTC. It yields the protein CASKTGNKETQYF.

The rearrangement joins TRBV28 to TRBJ2-7; possibly TRBD2 for D (6 bases). Germline-derived CDR1 and CDR2 are MDHEN and SYDVKM. The V end lost 11 bases, the J end lost 0 bases, and 20 bases lay between the germline ends. The CDR3 consists of 15 residues. The DNA of the CDR3 is TGTGCCGCCCGCGACATAGCGGAAAGCTCCTACGAGCAGTACTTC. Protein product: CAARDIAESSYEQYF.

The chain couples TRBV9 to TRBJ1-1, with 12 bases that match TRBD1. Germline V lookup: CDR1 SGDLS, CDR2 YYNGEE. V was pared by 4 bases and J by 1 base, with 8 bases of the junction left unmatched. The CDR3 is 17 residues long. Written as DNA, the CDR3 is TGTGCCAGCAGCCCCGGGGGGACAGGGGGCCGGAACACTGAAGCTTTCTTT. This gives the protein CASSPGGTGGRNTEAFF.

Only a few counts were recorded for this clone. The rearrangement links TRBV5-1 to TRBJ2-1, with 8 bases matching TRBD1. There are 15 residues in the CDR3. CDR1 is SGHRS, CDR2 YFSETQ, per germline. V dropped 3 bases and J dropped 2; count of bases not matched to a gene: 4. CDR3 sequence: CASSSGQVAYNEQFF. The CDR3 coding sequence is TGCGCCAGCAGCTCGGGACAGGTGGCCTACAATGAGCAGTTCTTC.

The gene calls are TRBV7-8 and TRBJ2-1, with 12 positions matching TRBD2. Trimming cost V 8 bases and J 4 bases; bases outside gene matches: 12. The CDR3 runs 17 residues. Germline values: CDR1 SGHVS, CDR2 FQNEAQ. CDR3 amino acids: CASQTSGGSIVYNEQFF. In DNA, the CDR3 is TGTGCCAGCCAGACTAGCGGGGGCTCGATCGTTTACAATGAGCAGTTCTTC.

The chain combines TRBV9 with TRBJ2-7; maybe TRBD2 (5 bases). The germline V gene has CDR1 SGDLS and CDR2 YYNGEE. The V gene lost 0 bases and the J gene lost 3 bases, with 13 bases spanning the gap. There are 15 residues in the CDR3. Here the CDR3 DNA reads TGTGCCAGCAGCGTAGTAAGGGCGGAGGTCTACGAGCAGTACTTC. Residues: CASSVVRAEVYEQYF.

The chain employs TRBV19 and TRBJ2-3; D uncertain. The V end was cut by 3 bases, the J end by 3 bases, with 13 bases between. CDR3 length: 15 amino acids. Germline-derived CDR1 and CDR2 are LNHDA and SQIVND (reference sequence). As DNA, the CDR3 is TGTGCCAGTAGTATTGGCTGGAGAGCTACAGATACGCAGTATTTT. It translates to CASSIGWRATDTQYF. Looking up the rest from reference TRBV19 and TRBJ2-3 gives the full variable domain: DGGITQSPKYLFRKEGQNVTLSCEQNLNHDAMYWYRQDPGQGLRLIYYSQIVNDFQKGDIAEGYSVSREKKESFPLTVTSAQKNPTAFYLCASSIGWRATDTQYFGPGTRLTVL.

This rearrangement joins TRBV6-5 to TRBJ1-3; 9 bases are a match to TRBD1. This CDR3 spans 14 amino acids. CDR1 and CDR2 (germline): MNHEY, SVGAGI. J was trimmed by 4 bases and V by 6 bases; bases with no gene match: 4. CDR3 loop: CASRRTGVGNTIYF. The CDR3 coding sequence is TGTGCCAGCAGGAGGACAGGGGTAGGAAACACCATATATTTT.

The chain recombines TRBV5-1 with TRBJ2-7; 7 bases are shared with TRBD2. V lost 1 base, J lost 2 bases, and 6 bases stayed unmatched. The length of the CDR3 is 15 residues. Germline CDR1 reads SGHRS; CDR2 reads YFSETQ. The CDR3 nucleotides read TGCGCCAGCAGCTTGAACCAGCGGGGACCCTACGAGCAGTACTTC. Translation gives CASSLNQRGPYEQYF.

The rearrangement uses TRBV28 and TRBJ1-1, with 8 bases lining up with TRBD1. The CDR3 sequence is 18 residues long. V lost 6 bases, J lost 0 bases, and 15 bases stayed unmatched. Germline V gives CDR1 MDHEN, CDR2 SYDVKM. The CDR3 loop is CASSPAGTGAFMNTEAFF. Here the CDR3 DNA reads TGTGCCAGCAGCCCCGCCGGGACAGGAGCCTTCATGAACACTGAAGCTTTCTTT.